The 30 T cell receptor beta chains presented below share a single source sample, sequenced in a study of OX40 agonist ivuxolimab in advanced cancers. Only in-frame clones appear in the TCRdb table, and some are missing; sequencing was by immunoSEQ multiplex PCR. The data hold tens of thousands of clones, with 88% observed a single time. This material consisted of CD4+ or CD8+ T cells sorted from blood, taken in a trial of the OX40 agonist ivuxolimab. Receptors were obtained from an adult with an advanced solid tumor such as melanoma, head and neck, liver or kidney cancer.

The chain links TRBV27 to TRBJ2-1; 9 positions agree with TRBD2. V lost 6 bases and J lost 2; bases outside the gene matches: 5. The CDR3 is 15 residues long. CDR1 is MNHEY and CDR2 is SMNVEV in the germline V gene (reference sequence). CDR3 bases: TGTGCCAGCAGCCCAAGCGGGGGGCCCTACAATGAGCAGTTCTTC. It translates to CASSPSGGPYNEQFF.

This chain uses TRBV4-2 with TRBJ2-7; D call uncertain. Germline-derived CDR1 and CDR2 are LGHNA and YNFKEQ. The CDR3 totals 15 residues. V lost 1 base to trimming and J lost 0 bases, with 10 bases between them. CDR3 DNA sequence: TGTGCCAGCAGCCAAGTGGGAACGGCCTCCTACGAGCAGTACTTC. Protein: CASSQVGTASYEQYF.

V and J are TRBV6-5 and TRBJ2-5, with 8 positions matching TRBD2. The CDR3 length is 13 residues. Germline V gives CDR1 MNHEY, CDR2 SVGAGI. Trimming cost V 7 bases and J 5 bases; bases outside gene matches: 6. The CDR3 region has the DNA TGTGCCAGCACTCGGGGGGGCCTTGAGACCCAGTACTTC. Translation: CASTRGGLETQYF.

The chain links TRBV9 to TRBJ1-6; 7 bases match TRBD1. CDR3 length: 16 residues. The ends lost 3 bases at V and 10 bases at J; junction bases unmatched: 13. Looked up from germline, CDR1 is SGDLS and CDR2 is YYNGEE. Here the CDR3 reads CASSGAVGTEGSPLHF. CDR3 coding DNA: TGTGCCAGCAGCGGTGCGGTCGGGACAGAAGGCTCACCCCTCCACTTT.

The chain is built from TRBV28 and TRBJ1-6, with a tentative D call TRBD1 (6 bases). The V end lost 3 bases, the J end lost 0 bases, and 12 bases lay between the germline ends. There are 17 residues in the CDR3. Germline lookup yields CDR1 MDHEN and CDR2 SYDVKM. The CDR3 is CASSLPGQSSYNSPLHF. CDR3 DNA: TGTGCCAGCAGTTTGCCCGGACAGAGCTCCTATAATTCACCCCTCCACTTT.

CDR3 DNA: TGTGCCAGCAGTTTCGCAGGGGGCCTAGAGACCCAGTACTTC. Protein sequence: CASSFAGGLETQYF. V and J are TRBV28 and TRBJ2-5; 8 positions match TRBD1. This CDR3 has 14 residues. Germline V gene sequence: CDR1 MDHEN, CDR2 SYDVKM. The V segment lost 3 bases and the J segment 4 bases; nucleotides outside the gene matches: 4.

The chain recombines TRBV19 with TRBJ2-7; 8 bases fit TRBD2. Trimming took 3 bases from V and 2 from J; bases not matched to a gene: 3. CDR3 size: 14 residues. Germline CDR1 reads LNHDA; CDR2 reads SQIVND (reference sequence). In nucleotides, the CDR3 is TGTGCCAGTAGTATTAGCGGGGCGACCTACGAGCAGTACTTC. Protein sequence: CASSISGATYEQYF.

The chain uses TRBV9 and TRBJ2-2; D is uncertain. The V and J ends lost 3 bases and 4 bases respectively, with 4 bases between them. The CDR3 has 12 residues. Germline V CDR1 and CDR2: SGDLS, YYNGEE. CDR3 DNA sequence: TGTGCCAGCAGCGGATTCACCGGGGAGCTGTTTTTT. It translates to CASSGFTGELFF.

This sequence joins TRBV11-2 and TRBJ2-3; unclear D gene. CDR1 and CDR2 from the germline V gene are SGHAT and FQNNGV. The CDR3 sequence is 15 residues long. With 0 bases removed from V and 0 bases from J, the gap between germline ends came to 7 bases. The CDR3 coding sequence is TGTGCCAGCAGCTTAGAGAAGCGAAGCACAGATACGCAGTATTTT. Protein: CASSLEKRSTDTQYF.

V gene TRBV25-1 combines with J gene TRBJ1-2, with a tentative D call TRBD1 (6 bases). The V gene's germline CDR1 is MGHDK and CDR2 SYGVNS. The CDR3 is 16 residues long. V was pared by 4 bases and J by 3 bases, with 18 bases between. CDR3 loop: CASSGPQAGGDYGYTF. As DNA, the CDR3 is TGTGCCAGCAGTGGCCCCCAGGCGGGGGGCGACTATGGCTACACCTTC.

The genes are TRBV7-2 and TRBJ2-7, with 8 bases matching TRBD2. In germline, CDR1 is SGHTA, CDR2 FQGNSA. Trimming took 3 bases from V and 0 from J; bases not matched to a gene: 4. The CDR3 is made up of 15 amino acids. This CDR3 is CASSFTAGGSYEQYF. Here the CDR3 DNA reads TGTGCCAGCAGCTTCACTGCGGGGGGCTCCTACGAGCAGTACTTC.

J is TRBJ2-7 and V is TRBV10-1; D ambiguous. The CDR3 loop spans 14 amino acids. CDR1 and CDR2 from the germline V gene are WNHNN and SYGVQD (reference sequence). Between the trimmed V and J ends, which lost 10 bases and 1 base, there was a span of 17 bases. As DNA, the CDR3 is TGCGCCACCTCCCGACTTACGGGTTCCTACGAGCAGTACTTC. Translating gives CATSRLTGSYEQYF.

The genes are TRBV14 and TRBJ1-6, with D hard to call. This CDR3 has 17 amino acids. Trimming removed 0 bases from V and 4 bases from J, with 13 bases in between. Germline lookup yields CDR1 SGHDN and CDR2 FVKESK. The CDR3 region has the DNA TGTGCCAGCAGCCAAGAGTGGACCCCACTATATAATTCACCCCTCCACTTT. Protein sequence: CASSQEWTPLYNSPLHF.

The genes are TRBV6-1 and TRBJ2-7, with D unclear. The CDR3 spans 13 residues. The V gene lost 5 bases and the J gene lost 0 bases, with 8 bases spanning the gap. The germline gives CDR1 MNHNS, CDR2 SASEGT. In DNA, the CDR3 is TGTGCCAGCAGTCCAGGCCGCTCCTACGAGCAGTACTTC. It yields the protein CASSPGRSYEQYF.

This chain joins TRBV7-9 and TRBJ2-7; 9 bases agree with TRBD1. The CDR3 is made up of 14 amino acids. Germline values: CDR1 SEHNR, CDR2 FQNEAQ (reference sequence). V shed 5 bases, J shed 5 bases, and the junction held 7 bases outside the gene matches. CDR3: CASSPRDRVDEQYF. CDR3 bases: TGTGCCAGCAGCCCTAGGGACAGGGTCGACGAGCAGTACTTC. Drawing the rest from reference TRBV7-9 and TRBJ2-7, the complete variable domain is DTGVSQNPRHKITKRGQNVTFRCDPISEHNRLYWYRQTLGQGPEFLTYFQNEAQLEKSRLLSDRFSAERPKGSFSTLEIQRTEQGDSAMYLCASSPRDRVDEQYFGPGTRLTVT.

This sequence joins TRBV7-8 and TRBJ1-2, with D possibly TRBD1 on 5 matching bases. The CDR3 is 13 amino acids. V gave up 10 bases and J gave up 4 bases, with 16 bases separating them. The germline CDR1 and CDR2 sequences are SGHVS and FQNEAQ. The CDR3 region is CATQLNRFYGYTF. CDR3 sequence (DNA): TGTGCCACCCAGCTTAACAGGTTCTATGGCTACACCTTC.

The CDR3 DNA reads as TGTGCCAGCAGTTTAACCCCGTTAAAGACCCAGTACTTC. Translated: CASSLTPLKTQYF. The genes are TRBV27 and TRBJ2-5; D unresolved. V lost 2 bases and J 6 bases, leaving 10 bases between the germline ends. CDR3 size: 13 residues. Germline V gives CDR1 MNHEY, CDR2 SMNVEV (reference sequence).

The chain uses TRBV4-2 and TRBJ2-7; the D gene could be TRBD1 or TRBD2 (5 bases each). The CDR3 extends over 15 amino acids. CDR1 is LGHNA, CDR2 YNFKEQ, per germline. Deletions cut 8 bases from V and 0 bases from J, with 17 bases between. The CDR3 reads CASSPRGLPSYEQYF. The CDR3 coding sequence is TGTGCCAGCTCACCTCGGGGCCTCCCCTCCTACGAGCAGTACTTC.

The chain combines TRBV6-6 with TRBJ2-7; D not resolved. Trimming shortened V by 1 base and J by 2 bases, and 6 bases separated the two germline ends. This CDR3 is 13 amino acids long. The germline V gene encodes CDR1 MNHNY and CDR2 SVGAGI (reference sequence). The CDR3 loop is CASSYFITYEQYF. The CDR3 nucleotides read TGTGCCAGCAGTTACTTCATTACCTACGAGCAGTACTTC.

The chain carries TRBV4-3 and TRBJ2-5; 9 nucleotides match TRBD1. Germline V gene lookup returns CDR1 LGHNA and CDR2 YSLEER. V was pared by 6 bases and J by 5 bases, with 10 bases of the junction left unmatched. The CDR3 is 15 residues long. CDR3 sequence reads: CASRTEQGALETQYF. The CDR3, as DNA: TGCGCCAGCAGAACGGAACAGGGGGCGTTGGAGACCCAGTACTTC.

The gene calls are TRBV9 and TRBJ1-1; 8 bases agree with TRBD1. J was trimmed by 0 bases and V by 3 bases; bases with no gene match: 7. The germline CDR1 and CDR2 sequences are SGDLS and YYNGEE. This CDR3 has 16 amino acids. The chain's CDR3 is CASSGRTGQLNTEAFF. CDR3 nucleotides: TGTGCCAGCAGCGGCAGGACAGGGCAACTGAACACTGAAGCTTTCTTT.

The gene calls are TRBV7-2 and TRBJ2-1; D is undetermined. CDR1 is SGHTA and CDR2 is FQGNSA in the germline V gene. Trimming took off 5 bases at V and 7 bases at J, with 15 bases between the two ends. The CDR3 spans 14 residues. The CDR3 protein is CASSPWESENEQFF. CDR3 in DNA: TGTGCCAGCAGCCCCTGGGAATCGGAGAATGAGCAGTTCTTC. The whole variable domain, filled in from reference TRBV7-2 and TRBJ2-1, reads GAGVSQSPSNKVTEKGKDVELRCDPISGHTALYWYRQSLGQGLEFLIYFQGNSAPDKSGLPSDRFSAERTGGSVSTLTIQRTQQEDSAVYLCASSPWESENEQFFGPGTRLTVL.

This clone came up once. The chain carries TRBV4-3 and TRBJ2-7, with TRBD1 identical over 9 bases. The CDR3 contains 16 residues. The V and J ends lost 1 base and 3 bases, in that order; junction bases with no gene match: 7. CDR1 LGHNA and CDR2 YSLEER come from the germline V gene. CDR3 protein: CASSQVRQGGYYEQYF. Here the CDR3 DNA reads TGCGCCAGCAGCCAAGTTCGACAGGGGGGATACTACGAGCAGTACTTC.

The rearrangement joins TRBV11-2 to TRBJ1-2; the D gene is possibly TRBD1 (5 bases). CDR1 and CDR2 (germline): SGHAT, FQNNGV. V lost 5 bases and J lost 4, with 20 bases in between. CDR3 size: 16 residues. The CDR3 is CASSTPSRVEGYGYTF. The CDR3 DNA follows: TGTGCCAGCAGCACTCCTTCCAGGGTAGAGGGCTATGGCTACACCTTC.

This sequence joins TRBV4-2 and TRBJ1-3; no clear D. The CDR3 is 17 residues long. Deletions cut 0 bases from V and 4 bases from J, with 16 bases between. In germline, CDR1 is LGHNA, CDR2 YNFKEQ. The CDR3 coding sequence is TGTGCCAGCAGCCAAGATGTTTCGGCCCCGGGAGGAAACACCATATATTTT. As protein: CASSQDVSAPGGNTIYF.

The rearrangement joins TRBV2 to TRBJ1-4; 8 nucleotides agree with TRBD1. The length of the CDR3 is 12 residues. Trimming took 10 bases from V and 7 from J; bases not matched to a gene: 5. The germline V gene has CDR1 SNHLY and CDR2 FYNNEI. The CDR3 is CAKTGDGEKLFF. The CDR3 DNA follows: TGTGCCAAGACAGGGGATGGTGAAAAACTGTTTTTT. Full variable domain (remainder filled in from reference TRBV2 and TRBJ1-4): EPEVTQTPSHQVTQMGQEVILRCVPISNHLYFYWYRQILGQKVEFLVSFYNNEISEKSEIFDDQFSVERPDGSNFTLKIRSTKLEDSAMYFCAKTGDGEKLFFGSGTQLSVL.

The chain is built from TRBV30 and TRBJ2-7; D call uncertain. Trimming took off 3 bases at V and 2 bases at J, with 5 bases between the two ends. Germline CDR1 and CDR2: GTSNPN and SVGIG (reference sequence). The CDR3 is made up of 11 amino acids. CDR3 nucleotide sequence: TGTGCCTGGAGCAACCCCTACGAGCAGTACTTC. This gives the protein CAWSNPYEQYF.

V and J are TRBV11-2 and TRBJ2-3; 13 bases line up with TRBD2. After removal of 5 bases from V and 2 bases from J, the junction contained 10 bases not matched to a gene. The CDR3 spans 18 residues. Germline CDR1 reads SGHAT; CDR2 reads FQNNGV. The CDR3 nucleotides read TGTGCCAGCAGCCCGGGACTAGCGGGACCTTCCTTCACAGATACGCAGTATTTT. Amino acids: CASSPGLAGPSFTDTQYF.

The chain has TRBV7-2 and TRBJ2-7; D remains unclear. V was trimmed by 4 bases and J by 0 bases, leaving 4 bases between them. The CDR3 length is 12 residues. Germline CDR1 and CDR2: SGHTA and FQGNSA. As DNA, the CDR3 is TGTGCCAGCAGCTACCACTCCTACGAGCAGTACTTC. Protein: CASSYHSYEQYF.

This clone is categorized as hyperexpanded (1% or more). The CDR3 region is CASSQWSGNTEAFF. CDR3 sequence (DNA): TGTGCCAGCAGCCAATGGTCAGGGAACACTGAAGCTTTCTTT. The chain carries TRBV14 and TRBJ1-1; D gene ambiguous. Germline values: CDR1 SGHDN, CDR2 FVKESK. The CDR3 consists of 14 residues. The germline V and J ends were trimmed by 2 bases and 1 base, with 8 bases remaining between them.